The 28 T cell receptor beta chains below all came from one sample that was sequenced in a study of tumor-infiltrating lymphocytes in primary liver carcinoma. A constant-region primer primed TCR beta cDNA synthesis from roughly 510 ng of total RNA. Three nested multiplex PCR rounds, a slightly modified ARM-PCR method, built the TCR beta libraries. Forward primers for TRBV1-TRBV30 and a C-beta reverse primer served the first two PCR rounds, at about 10 cycles each. TCRdb ran MiXCR on the multiplex PCR reads and lists one entry per CDR3 protein. In the table there are about 320,000 distinct CDR3 sequences, roughly two thirds of which are singletons. Blood RNA was derived from unsorted whole blood, and germline DNA was extracted too. The sample taken for sequencing was peripheral blood. The receptors shown here come from a man aged 35 to 55 with primary liver carcinoma and hepatitis B virus infection.

Concerning this clonotype itself: A read error may be the cause here, since a much bigger clone is one base away. As the CDR3 is not closed by the conserved phenylalanine or tryptophan, this likely results from a read error. The gene calls are TRBV14 and TRBJ2-1; the D gene is possibly TRBD2 (5 bases). The CDR3 is 16 amino acids. Trimming took off 4 bases at V and 4 bases at J, with 17 bases between the two ends. Germline V CDR1 and CDR2: SGHDN, FVKESK. This chain's CDR3 is CASSPLKRDFYNEQFL. CDR3 DNA: TGTGCCAGCAGCCCCCTGAAACGGGATTTTTACAATGAGCAGTTCTTA.

Comments on this clonotype: Possible read error: a much larger clone is one base away. The chain uses TRBV10-3 and TRBJ2-1; D gene ambiguous. The germline gives CDR1 ENHRY, CDR2 SYGVKD. There are 14 residues in the CDR3. Trimming cost V 1 base and J 7 bases, with 11 bases left between them. DNA of the CDR3: TGTGCCATCAGTGAGTTGAGTTGGGGTAATGAGCAGTTCTTC. This codes for CAISELSWGNEQFF.

This clonotype has only one observation. A much larger clonotype is one base distant, so this may be a read error. The rearrangement links TRBV10-3 to TRBJ2-7, with a tentative D call TRBD2 (5 bases). From germline, CDR1 is ENHRY and CDR2 SYGVKD. Trimming removed 10 bases at V and 4 bases at J, with 17 bases between. This CDR3 comprises 13 residues. The CDR3 coding sequence is TGTGCCACAAAGCTAACGGGGAGTTACGAGCAGTACTTC. Encoded protein: CATKLTGSYEQYF.

The CDR3 bases are TGTGCCAGTATTAGCGGGAGGGGGGCAGATACGCAGTATTTT. Translated, it gives CASISGRGADTQYF. The genes are TRBV2 and TRBJ2-3; TRBD2 agrees at 11 bases. CDR3 size: 14 residues. The germline V gene encodes CDR1 SNHLY and CDR2 FYNNEI. V trimming: 9 bases; J trimming: 4 bases; junction bases outside the gene matches: 6.

The chain recombines TRBV27 with TRBJ1-5, with TRBD1 as a possible D gene (6 bases). Germline V gives CDR1 MNHEY, CDR2 SMNVEV (reference sequence). Trimming removed 3 bases at V and 7 bases at J, with 10 bases between. The CDR3 length is 13 residues. DNA for the CDR3: TGTGCCAGCAGTTTGACAGGTCTCCAGCCCCAGCATTTT. Amino acids: CASSLTGLQPQHF.

This clonotype was found many times. The chain combines TRBV29-1 with TRBJ2-3; 7 bases are a match to TRBD2. With V trimmed by 1 base and J by 1 base, 8 bases remained unmatched. Germline CDR1 and CDR2: SQVTM and ANQGSEA. CDR3 length: 16 amino acids. DNA for the CDR3: TGCAGCGTTGAAGGGGGAGGGACGGGCGGCACAGATACGCAGTATTTT. Protein sequence: CSVEGGGTGGTDTQYF.

This clonotype was counted once. The chain joins TRBV11-2 to TRBJ2-1; TRBD1 agrees at 8 bases. Per the germline V gene, CDR1 is SGHAT and CDR2 is FQNNGV. This CDR3 contains 15 residues. CDR3 DNA sequence: TGTACCTGCGGCCTCTCTCAGGGGGCTGGAAATGAGCAGTTCTTC. Translation: CTCGLSQGAGNEQFF.

This chain joins TRBV21-1 and TRBJ2-3; TRBD2 was called by the table and not checked on the DNA. TRBV21-1 represents a pseudogene. This CDR3 spans 15 amino acids. The chain's CDR3 is CASGRASGRPDTQYF. CDR3 in DNA: TGTGCCAGCGGGCGGGCTAGCGGGAGACCAGATACGCAGTATTTT.

This clonotype turned up a few times. The chain recombines TRBV5-5 with TRBJ2-1; no firm D call. In germline, CDR1 is SGHKS, CDR2 YYEKEE (reference sequence). V lost 0 bases, J lost 0 bases, and 7 bases lay in between. The CDR3 is made up of 15 amino acids. The CDR3 nucleotides read TGTGCCAGCAGCTTGGTGGGTGACTCCTACAATGAGCAGTTCTTC. Translated, it gives CASSLVGDSYNEQFF.

For this clonotype: One junction end does not reproduce the germline sequence, and a read error may be involved. V gene TRBV11-3 combines with J gene TRBJ2-4, with a tentative D call TRBD2 (6 bases). This CDR3 has 17 residues. CDR1 and CDR2 from the germline V gene are SGHNT and YENEEA. CDR3 sequence (DNA): TGTGCCAGCAGCTTTCCTGGGACTTGCGGGACCAAAGACATTCAGTACTTC. Translated, it gives CASSFPGTCGTKDIQYF.

As for this clonotype: A read error may be the cause here, since a much bigger clone is one base away. The rearrangement joins TRBV4-1 to TRBJ1-6; TRBD1 agrees at 9 bases. The V gene's germline CDR1 is MGHRA and CDR2 YSYEKL. With V trimmed by 4 bases and J by 3 bases, 4 bases remained unmatched. The CDR3 loop spans 16 amino acids. The CDR3 coding sequence is TGCGCCAGCAGCCTGGGACAGGGCGTCTATAATTCACCCCTCCACTTT. Protein product: CASSLGQGVYNSPLHF.

J is TRBJ2-3 and V is TRBV5-4, with D tentatively TRBD2 (5 bases). Germline CDR1 is SGHNT and CDR2 is YYREEE (reference sequence). This CDR3 contains 15 residues. V gave up 4 bases and J gave up 6 bases, with 18 bases separating them. In DNA form, the CDR3 reads TGTGCCAGCAGCCTTGCGGTAGCGTCAAGGGATACGCAGTATTTT. Residues: CASSLAVASRDTQYF.

This rearrangement joins TRBV28 to TRBJ2-7; possibly TRBD2 for D (6 bases). This CDR3 contains 15 residues. The germline V gene has CDR1 MDHEN and CDR2 SYDVKM. Trimming cost V 5 bases and J 6 bases, with 20 bases left between them. The CDR3 coding sequence is TGTGCCAGCAGTCCCCAACTAGCAAGTCTATCCGAGCAGTACTTC. The encoded protein is CASSPQLASLSEQYF.

On this clonotype itself: A much larger clonotype is one base distant, so this may be a read error. The chain recombines TRBV4-1 with TRBJ1-2, with 11 bases fitting TRBD1. Germline CDR1 MGHRA, CDR2 YSYEKL. The CDR3 is made up of 15 amino acids. The CDR3 nucleotides are TGCGCCAGCAACCAAGAGGGGACAGGGGGAGGCGGCTACACCTTC. It specifies CASNQEGTGGGGYTF.

The chain is built from TRBV5-1 and TRBJ1-4; D gene unclear. Germline CDR1 is SGHRS and CDR2 is YFSETQ. The CDR3 covers 14 residues. Trimming took off 3 bases at V and 4 bases at J, with 10 bases between the two ends. The CDR3 bases are TGCGCCAGCAGCTACGACGGACTTAATGAAAAACTGTTTTTT. Translating it yields CASSYDGLNEKLFF.

This clonotype was detected many times. The CDR3 DNA reads as TGTGCCAGCAGTTTCCAAATCAGGGCAAGCAATCAGCCCCAGCATTTT. Encoded protein: CASSFQIRASNQPQHF. The chain employs TRBV6-1 and TRBJ1-5, with a possible D match to TRBD1 (5 bases). This CDR3 is built from 16 residues. Trimming stripped 5 bases from V and 1 base from J, with 15 bases between. Germline V gene sequence: CDR1 MNHNS, CDR2 SASEGT.

Comments on this clonotype: This may arise from a read error, as a much more abundant clone is one base away. V gene TRBV6-1 combines with J gene TRBJ2-3; perhaps D is TRBD1 or TRBD2 (6 bases each). This CDR3 has 17 amino acids. Germline loops: CDR1 MNHNS, CDR2 SASEGT. The CDR3 region has the DNA TGTACCAGTCTGAGGGGGGCTTATCGGGACCTCACAGATACGCAGTATTTT. As protein: CTSLRGAYRDLTDTQYF.

Regarding this clonotype: An end of the junction does not agree with germline; a read error may underlie this. This chain uses TRBV11-2 with TRBJ2-1, with 12 bases fitting TRBD2. There are 16 residues in the CDR3. Per germline, CDR1 SGHAT and CDR2 FQNNGV. This chain's CDR3 is CTSSFRLAGDFNEQFF. CDR3 in DNA: TGTACCAGCAGCTTTCGACTAGCGGGAGATTTCAATGAGCAGTTCTTC.

As regards this clonotype: A read error may be the cause here, since a much bigger clone is one base away. This rearrangement joins TRBV4-3 to TRBJ2-3; D possibly corresponds to TRBD1 (5 bases). TRBJ1-5 matches the DNA end more closely, so the J call is doubtful. Germline CDR1 is LGHNA and CDR2 is YSLEER. The CDR3 consists of 15 residues. The CDR3 sequence: CASSLSGRGTDTQHF. The CDR3 nucleotides read TGCGCCAGCAGCCTATCTGGGCGGGGCACAGATACGCAGCATTTT.

With respect to this clonotype: A much larger clone lies one base from this, so it may be a read error. J is TRBJ2-7 and V is TRBV6-1; 7 bases agree with TRBD1. CDR1 and CDR2 from the germline V gene are MNHNS and SASEGT. The CDR3 sequence is 14 residues long. CDR3 sequence reads: CASRVNRGTYEQHF. In DNA, the CDR3 is TGTGCCAGCAGAGTAAACAGGGGAACCTACGAGCAGCACTTC.

This clonotype was seen only once. A much larger clone lies one base from this, so it may be a read error. The V gene is TRBV4-3, the J gene TRBJ2-3, with TRBD2 identical over 7 bases. This CDR3 comprises 14 residues. Looked up from germline, CDR1 is LGHNA and CDR2 is YSLEER. The DNA for the CDR3 is TGCACCAGCAGCCAAGCGGGAAGAGGAGATACGCAGTATTTT. It encodes CTSSQAGRGDTQYF.

Remarks on this clonotype: This clone may be a read error of a much larger clone one base away. The chain uses TRBV11-2 and TRBJ2-4; no definite D call. Germline CDR1 SGHAT, CDR2 FQNNGV. CDR3 length equals 13 residues. Written as DNA, the CDR3 is TGTGCCGGCAGCTTACAAGCCAAAAACATTCAGTACTTC. Residues: CAGSLQAKNIQYF.

In its sample, this clonotype was seen many times. The V gene is TRBV6-5, the J gene TRBJ2-1, with D hard to call. Trimming stripped 1 base from V and 2 bases from J, with 6 bases between. The CDR3 extends over 14 amino acids. CDR1 and CDR2 from the germline V gene are MNHEY and SVGAGI. DNA of the CDR3: TGTGCCAGCAGTTACTTTGCTGCCTACAATGAGCAGTTCTTC. Amino acid sequence: CASSYFAAYNEQFF.

The gene calls are TRBV6-5 and TRBJ2-2; D is unclear. Germline V gene lookup returns CDR1 MNHEY and CDR2 SVGAGI. The CDR3 extends over 16 amino acids. Trimming took off 6 bases at V and 0 bases at J, with 14 bases between the two ends. CDR3 bases: TGTGCCAGCAGCCCTGTGGAGACCGCGAACACCGGGGAGCTGTTTTTT. Its protein is CASSPVETANTGELFF.

Regarding this clonotype: With a much larger clone just one base away, this may be a read error. This chain uses TRBV29-1 with TRBJ1-2; no clear D gene. The CDR3 runs 12 residues. Germline V gene lookup returns CDR1 SQVTM and CDR2 ANQGSEA. The CDR3, as DNA: TGCAGCGTTGAGAACGGTGGCTATGACTACACCTTC. Translated, it gives CSVENGGYDYTF. The full variable domain, in which reference TRBV29-1 and TRBJ1-2 provide the parts outside the CDR3, is SAVISQKPSRDICQRGTSLTIQCQVDSQVTMMFWYRQQPGQSLTLIATANQGSEATYESGFVIDKFPISRPNLTFSTLTVSNMSPEDSSIYLCSVENGGYDYTFGSGTRLTVV.

This clonotype has only a few counts. The chain employs TRBV28 and TRBJ2-4, with TRBD1 matching 7 bases. The CDR3 has 14 amino acids. J lost 9 bases, V lost 8 bases, and 13 bases had no gene match. Per the germline V gene, CDR1 is MDHEN and CDR2 is SYDVKM. CDR3 sequence (DNA): TGTGCCAGCCTAGGGGGCGCGGATTTAGGCATTCAGTACTTC. This encodes CASLGGADLGIQYF.

This clonotype was observed many times. This rearrangement joins TRBV6-1 to TRBJ1-1; 7 positions agree with TRBD1. The CDR3 totals 14 residues. V trimming: 7 bases; J trimming: 4 bases; junction bases outside the gene matches: 9. Germline assignment: CDR1 MNHNS and CDR2 SASEGT. The DNA for the CDR3 is TGTGCCAGCATTCAAGCACAGGGGAGCACTGAAGCTTTCTTT. This encodes CASIQAQGSTEAFF.

This clonotype has a single count. One end of the junction fails to match germline, which may point to a read error. The chain uses TRBV6-5 and TRBJ1-6, with 7 bases lining up with TRBD1. The CDR3 extends over 15 amino acids. CDR1 is MNHEY, CDR2 SVGAGI, per germline. The CDR3 DNA reads as TGTGCCAGCAGTTATGTTCGACAGGGTAATCCACCCCTCCACTTT. Protein product: CASSYVRQGNPPLHF.